This T cell receptor (beta chain) came from a study of cytomegalovirus exposure and HLA in healthy donors. V lost 6 bases, J lost 6 bases, and 15 bases stayed unmatched. Germline CDR1 and CDR2: SQVTM and ANQGSEA. The CDR3 covers 16 residues. Clones were sequenced by immunoSEQ multiplex PCR, and TCRdb holds only the in-frame ones, with some missing. The repertoire has approximately 200,000 clones, roughly 84% of them found once; the top ten carry around 15%. The genes are TRBV29-1 and TRBJ2-3, with TRBD2 matching 10 bases. The clonotype was recovered from a woman aged 25 to 39 in good health and CMV-seropositive. Sample: PBMCs. CDR3 residues: CSVPGPPSGSGDTQYF. The CDR3 DNA follows: TGCAGCGTCCCGGGTCCCCCTAGCGGGAGCGGCGATACGCAGTATTTT.